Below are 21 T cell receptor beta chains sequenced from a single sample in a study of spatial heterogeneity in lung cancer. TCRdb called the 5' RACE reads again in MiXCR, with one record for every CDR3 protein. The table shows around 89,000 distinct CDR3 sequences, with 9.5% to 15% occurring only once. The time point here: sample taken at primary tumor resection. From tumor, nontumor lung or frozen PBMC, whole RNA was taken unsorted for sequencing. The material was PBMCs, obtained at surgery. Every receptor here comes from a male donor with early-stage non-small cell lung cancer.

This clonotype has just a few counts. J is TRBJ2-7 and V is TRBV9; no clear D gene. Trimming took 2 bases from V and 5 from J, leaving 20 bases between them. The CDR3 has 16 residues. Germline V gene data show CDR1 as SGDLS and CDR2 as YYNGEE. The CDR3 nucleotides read TGTGCCAGCAGCGTGACGGCCGCTCCGGGTGTAGACGAGCAGTACTTC. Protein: CASSVTAAPGVDEQYF.

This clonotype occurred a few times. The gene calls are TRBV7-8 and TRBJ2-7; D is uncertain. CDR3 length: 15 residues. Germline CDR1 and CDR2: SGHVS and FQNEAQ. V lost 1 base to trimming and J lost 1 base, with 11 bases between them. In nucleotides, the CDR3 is TGTGCCAGCAGCTTAGGCCTAGGAAGATCCTACGAGCAGTACTTC. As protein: CASSLGLGRSYEQYF.

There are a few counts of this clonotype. The CDR3 nucleotides read TGTGCCAGCAGTAGGGATGGGCCCAATCAGCCCCAGCATTTT. Its translation: CASSRDGPNQPQHF. The chain is built from TRBV6-2 or TRBV6-3 and TRBJ1-5; D not resolved. The germline V and J ends were trimmed by 5 bases and 3 bases, with 11 bases remaining between them. Germline CDR1 MNHEY, CDR2 SVGEGT. The CDR3 length is 14 residues.

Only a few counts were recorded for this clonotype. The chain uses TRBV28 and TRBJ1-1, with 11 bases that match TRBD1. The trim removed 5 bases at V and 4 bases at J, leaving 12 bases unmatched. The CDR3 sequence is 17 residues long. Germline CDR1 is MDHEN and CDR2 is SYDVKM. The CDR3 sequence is CASSRTRTGGLSTEAFF. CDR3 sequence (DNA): TGTGCCAGCAGTCGGACCCGGACAGGGGGCTTGAGCACTGAAGCTTTCTTT.

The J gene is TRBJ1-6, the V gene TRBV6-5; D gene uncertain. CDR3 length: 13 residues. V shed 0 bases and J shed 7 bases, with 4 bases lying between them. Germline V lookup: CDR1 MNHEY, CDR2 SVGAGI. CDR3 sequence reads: CASSYSQNSPLHF. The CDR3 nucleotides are TGTGCCAGCAGTTACTCGCAGAATTCACCCCTCCACTTT.

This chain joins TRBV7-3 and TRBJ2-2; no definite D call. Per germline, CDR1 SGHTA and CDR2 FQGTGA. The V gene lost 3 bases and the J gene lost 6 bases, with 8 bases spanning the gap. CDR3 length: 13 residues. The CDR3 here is CASSFMGSGELFF. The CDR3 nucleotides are TGTGCCAGCAGCTTCATGGGGTCCGGGGAGCTGTTTTTT.

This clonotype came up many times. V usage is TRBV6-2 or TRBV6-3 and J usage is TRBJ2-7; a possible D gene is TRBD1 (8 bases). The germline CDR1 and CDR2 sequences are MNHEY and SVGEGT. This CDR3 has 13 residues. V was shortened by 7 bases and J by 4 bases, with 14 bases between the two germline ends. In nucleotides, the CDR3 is TGTGCCAGCACCGGACAGGGAGGGTACGAGCAGTACTTC. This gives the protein CASTGQGGYEQYF.

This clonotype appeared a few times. The DNA for the CDR3 is TGCGCCAGCAGCTTGGCCGCACAACGCACAGATACGCAGTATTTT. Its protein product is CASSLAAQRTDTQYF. The chain is built from TRBV5-1 and TRBJ2-3; D gene ambiguous. CDR1 is SGHRS, CDR2 YFSETQ, per germline. The CDR3 has 15 residues. Trimming removed 0 bases from V and 1 base from J, with 9 bases in between.

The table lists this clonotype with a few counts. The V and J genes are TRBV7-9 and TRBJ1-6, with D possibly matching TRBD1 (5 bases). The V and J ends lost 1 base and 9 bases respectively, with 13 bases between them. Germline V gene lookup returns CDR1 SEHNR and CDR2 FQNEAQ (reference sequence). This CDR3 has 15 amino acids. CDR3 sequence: CASSLVGTRTSPLHF. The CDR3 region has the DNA TGTGCCAGCAGCTTAGTCGGGACTCGTACTTCACCCCTCCACTTT.

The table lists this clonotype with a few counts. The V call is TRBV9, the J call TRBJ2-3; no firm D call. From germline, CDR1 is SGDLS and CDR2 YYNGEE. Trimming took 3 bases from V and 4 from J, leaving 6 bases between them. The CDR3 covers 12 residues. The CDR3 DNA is TGTGCCAGCAGCGCCCGAGCAGATACGCAGTATTTT. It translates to CASSARADTQYF.

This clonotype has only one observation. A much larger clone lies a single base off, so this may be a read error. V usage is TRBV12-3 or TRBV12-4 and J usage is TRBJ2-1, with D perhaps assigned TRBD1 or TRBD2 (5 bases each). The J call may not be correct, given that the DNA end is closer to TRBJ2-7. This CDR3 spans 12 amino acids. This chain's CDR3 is CASSFGGNGQYF. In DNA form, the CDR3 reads TGTGCCAGCAGTTTTGGGGGTAATGGGCAGTACTTC.

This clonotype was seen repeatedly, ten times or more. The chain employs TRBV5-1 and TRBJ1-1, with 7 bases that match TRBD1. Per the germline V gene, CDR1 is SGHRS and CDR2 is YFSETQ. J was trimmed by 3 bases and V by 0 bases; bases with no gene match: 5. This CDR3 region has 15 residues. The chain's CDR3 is CASSLEWGTDTEAFF. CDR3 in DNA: TGCGCCAGCAGCTTGGAGTGGGGGACAGACACTGAAGCTTTCTTT.

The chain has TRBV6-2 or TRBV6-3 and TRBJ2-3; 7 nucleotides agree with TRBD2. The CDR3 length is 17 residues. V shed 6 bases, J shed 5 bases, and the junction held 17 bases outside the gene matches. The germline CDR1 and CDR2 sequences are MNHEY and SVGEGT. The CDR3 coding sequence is TGTGCCAGCAGCCACGGAAGGGGCGGGAGAGGGTTAGATACGCAGTATTTT. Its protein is CASSHGRGGRGLDTQYF.

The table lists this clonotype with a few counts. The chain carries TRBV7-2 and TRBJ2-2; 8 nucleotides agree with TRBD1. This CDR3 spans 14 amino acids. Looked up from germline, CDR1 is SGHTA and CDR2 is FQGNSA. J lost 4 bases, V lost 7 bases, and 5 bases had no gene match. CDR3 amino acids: CASKWDRITGELFF. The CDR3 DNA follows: TGTGCCAGCAAGTGGGACAGGATCACCGGGGAGCTGTTTTTT.

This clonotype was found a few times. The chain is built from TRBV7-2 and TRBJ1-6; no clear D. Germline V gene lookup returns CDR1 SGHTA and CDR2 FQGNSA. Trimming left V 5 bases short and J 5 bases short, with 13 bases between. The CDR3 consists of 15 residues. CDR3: CASSPRNANNSPLHF. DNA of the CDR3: TGTGCCAGCAGCCCCAGGAACGCCAATAATTCACCCCTCCACTTT.

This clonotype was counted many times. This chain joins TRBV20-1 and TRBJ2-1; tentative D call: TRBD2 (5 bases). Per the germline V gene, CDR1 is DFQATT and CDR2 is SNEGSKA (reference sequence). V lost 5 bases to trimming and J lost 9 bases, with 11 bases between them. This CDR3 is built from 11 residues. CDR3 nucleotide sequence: TGCAGTGCTCAACTAGGTCGTGAGCAGTTCTTC. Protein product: CSAQLGREQFF.

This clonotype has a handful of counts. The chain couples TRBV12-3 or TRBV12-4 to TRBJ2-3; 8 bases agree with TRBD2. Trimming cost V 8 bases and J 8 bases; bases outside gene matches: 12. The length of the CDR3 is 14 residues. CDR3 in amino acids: CASGPGLERGTQYF. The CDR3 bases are TGTGCCAGCGGCCCGGGACTAGAGCGGGGTACGCAGTATTTT.

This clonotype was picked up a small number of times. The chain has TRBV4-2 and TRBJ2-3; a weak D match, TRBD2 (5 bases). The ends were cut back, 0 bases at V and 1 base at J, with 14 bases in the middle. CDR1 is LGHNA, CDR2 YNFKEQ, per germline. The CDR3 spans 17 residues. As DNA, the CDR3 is TGTGCCAGCAGCCAAGATCATTCTAGCTCTCGCACAGATACGCAGTATTTT. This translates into CASSQDHSSSRTDTQYF.

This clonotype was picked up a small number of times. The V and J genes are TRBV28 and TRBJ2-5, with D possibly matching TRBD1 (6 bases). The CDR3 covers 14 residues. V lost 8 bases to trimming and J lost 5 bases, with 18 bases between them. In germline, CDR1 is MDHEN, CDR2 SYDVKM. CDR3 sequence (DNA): TGTGCCAGCGCGAGTACCGGGACATCGGAGACCCAGTACTTC. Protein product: CASASTGTSETQYF.

DNA for the CDR3: TGCAGTGCCCACCGGGGGGGACAGGGGTACGAGCAGTACTTC. Amino acids: CSAHRGGQGYEQYF. This chain uses TRBV20-1 with TRBJ2-7; 10 nucleotides agree with TRBD1. CDR1 is DFQATT, CDR2 SNEGSKA, per germline (reference sequence). This CDR3 contains 14 residues. V lost 6 bases and J lost 4; bases outside the gene matches: 9.

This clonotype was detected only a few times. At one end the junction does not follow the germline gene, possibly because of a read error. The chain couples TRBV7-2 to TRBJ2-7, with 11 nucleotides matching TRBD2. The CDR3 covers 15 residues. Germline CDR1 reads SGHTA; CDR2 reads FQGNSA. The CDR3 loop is CASSLAGGSSYEQYF. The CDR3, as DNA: TGTGCCAGCAGCCTAGCGGGGGGTAGCTCCTACGAGCAGTACTTC.